Following are 6 T cell receptor beta chains from one sample sequenced in a study of cytomegalovirus exposure and HLA in healthy donors. This PCR relied on a set of 60 Vbeta primers and 13 Jbeta primers. The data were produced by immunoSEQ multiplex PCR, yet TCRdb's version contains in-frame clones alone and is incomplete. The table lists roughly 120,000 clones, more than 65% of them singletons, with roughly 5.2% in the top ten. Sequenced input: PBMCs. These receptors all come from a man younger than 30 in good health and CMV-seropositive.

The chain employs TRBV19 and TRBJ1-1; TRBD1 matches 8 bases. Germline CDR1 reads LNHDA; CDR2 reads SQIVND (reference sequence). CDR3 length: 15 amino acids. Trimming took 3 bases from V and 5 from J; bases not matched to a gene: 8. Here the CDR3 DNA reads TGTGCCAGTAGTATCCAGACAGGGGTCCTGACTGAAGCTTTCTTT. It encodes CASSIQTGVLTEAFF.

This clone has only one observation. The V gene is TRBV2, the J gene TRBJ2-7; TRBD1 matches at 8 bases. Germline V gene data show CDR1 as SNHLY and CDR2 as FYNNEI. This CDR3 contains 13 residues. V gave up 8 bases and J gave up 3 bases; unmatched junction bases: 6. This CDR3 reads CASAVGQGYEQYF. The DNA of the CDR3 is TGTGCCAGCGCCGTAGGACAGGGCTACGAGCAGTACTTC.

The chain is built from TRBV5-8 and TRBJ2-5, with 8 bases matching TRBD1. The junction had 8 bases not matched to a gene; V was cut back by 6 bases and J by 4 bases. This CDR3 is 14 amino acids long. CDR1 SGHTS and CDR2 YDEGEE come from the germline V gene. DNA of the CDR3: TGTGCCAGCATCGACAGGACAGGGTTAGAGACCCAGTACTTC. Translating it yields CASIDRTGLETQYF.

The gene calls are TRBV19 and TRBJ1-2, with 12 bases lining up with TRBD1. The junction had 11 bases not matched to a gene; V was cut back by 5 bases and J by 7 bases. From germline, CDR1 is LNHDA and CDR2 SQIVND (reference sequence). This CDR3 is built from 16 residues. The CDR3 DNA reads as TGTGCCAGTAGTGTACCGGGACAGGGGGCTCCGGGTGGCTACACCTTC. Residues: CASSVPGQGAPGGYTF. Supplemented by reference TRBV19 and TRBJ1-2, the full variable domain reads DGGITQSPKYLFRKEGQNVTLSCEQNLNHDAMYWYRQDPGQGLRLIYYSQIVNDFQKGDIAEGYSVSREKKESFPLTVTSAQKNPTAFYLCASSVPGQGAPGGYTFGSGTRLTVV.

V usage is TRBV4-1 and J usage is TRBJ2-7; possibly TRBD2 for D (5 bases). Trimming removed 6 bases at V and 3 bases at J, with 12 bases between. In germline, CDR1 is MGHRA, CDR2 YSYEKL. CDR3 length equals 13 residues. As DNA, the CDR3 is TGCGCCAGCAGTTTTACCGGGAACTACGAGCAGTACTTC. Encoded protein: CASSFTGNYEQYF.

The chain couples TRBV19 to TRBJ1-1, with D perhaps TRBD1 (5 bases). V was shortened by 6 bases and J by 5 bases, with 13 bases between the two germline ends. Per germline, CDR1 LNHDA and CDR2 SQIVND (reference sequence). This CDR3 comprises 13 residues. CDR3 in amino acids: CASSGGVRTEAFF. For the CDR3, the DNA is TGTGCCAGTAGCGGGGGAGTGCGGACTGAAGCTTTCTTT.